A single sample gave rise to the 7 T cell receptor beta chains below, sequenced in a study of T cell changes during pregnancy in multiple sclerosis. Some clones are missing from TCRdb's copy, which holds only in-frame ones; the method was immunoSEQ multiplex PCR. This table holds tens of thousands of clones, around 94% found once. Here the sequenced sample was peripheral blood, taken after pregnancy. The receptors come from a female donor in good health, enrolled as a control in a pregnancy study.

The chain is built from TRBV6-5 and TRBJ2-1, with D possibly TRBD2 on 6 matching bases. This CDR3 is 15 amino acids long. Trimming took off 8 bases at V and 2 bases at J, with 16 bases between the two ends. Germline V gene data show CDR1 as MNHEY and CDR2 as SVGAGI. CDR3 nucleotides: TGTGCCAGCGGGAGGCAGGGTGGTGCCTACAATGAGCAGTTCTTC. Translating gives CASGRQGGAYNEQFF.

This chain links TRBV15 with TRBJ1-5; a weak D match, TRBD1 (5 bases). The germline gives CDR1 LNHNV, CDR2 YYDKDF (reference sequence). V lost 0 bases, J lost 1 base, and 19 bases lay in between. This CDR3 contains 19 residues. The CDR3: CATSRDNYGGRGSNQPQHF. CDR3 in DNA: TGTGCCACCAGCAGAGATAATTATGGTGGGAGGGGAAGCAATCAGCCCCAGCATTTT.

The chain links TRBV5-5 to TRBJ2-7, with TRBD2 identical over 9 bases. Germline CDR1 SGHKS, CDR2 YYEKEE (reference sequence). The CDR3 extends over 15 amino acids. V shed 4 bases, J shed 2 bases, and the junction held 7 bases outside the gene matches. In DNA, the CDR3 is TGTGCCAGCAGCCTGGAACGGACTAGCGCCTACGAGCAGTACTTC. Its translation: CASSLERTSAYEQYF.

This sequence joins TRBV13 and TRBJ2-1, with D perhaps matching TRBD2 (5 bases). The CDR3 contains 16 residues. CDR1 PRHDT and CDR2 FYEKMQ come from the germline V gene (reference sequence). Trimming cost V 4 bases and J 0 bases, with 13 bases left between them. The CDR3: CASSSPRVSSYNEQFF. Written as DNA, the CDR3 is TGTGCCAGCAGCTCCCCGCGGGTGAGCTCCTACAATGAGCAGTTCTTC.

The genes are TRBV15 and TRBJ2-7, with D tentatively TRBD2 (5 bases). The CDR3 contains 14 residues. The V gene's germline CDR1 is LNHNV and CDR2 YYDKDF (reference sequence). V dropped 1 base and J dropped 6 bases, with 13 bases sitting between them. CDR3 loop: CATSRAEGRSEQYF. As DNA, the CDR3 is TGTGCCACCAGCAGAGCCGAGGGAAGGTCCGAGCAGTACTTC.

The chain's CDR3 is CASSFNLNTGELFF. In DNA form, the CDR3 reads TGTGCCAGCAGCTTTAATCTGAACACCGGGGAGCTGTTTTTT. The chain joins TRBV5-4 to TRBJ2-2; no clear D gene. The CDR3 contains 14 residues. V was shortened by 2 bases and J by 1 base, with 6 bases between the two germline ends. Germline loops: CDR1 SGHNT, CDR2 YYREEE (reference sequence).

This clone appeared a few times. The chain is built from TRBV4-2 and TRBJ2-2, with 9 positions matching TRBD1. The germline CDR1 and CDR2 sequences are LGHNA and YNFKEQ. The CDR3 contains 16 residues. With V trimmed by 0 bases and J by 5 bases, 4 bases remained unmatched. CDR3 DNA: TGTGCCAGCAGCCAAGATGGGGACAGGGTTACCGGGGAGCTGTTTTTT. It translates to CASSQDGDRVTGELFF.